This T cell receptor beta chain was captured in a study of T cell responses to AZD1222 COVID-19 vaccine (dated by TCRdb to the early 2020s). At the level of the whole study: Because spike-specific TCR depth and breadth did not differ between the two schedules, AZD1222 recipients who got a second dose at roughly 4 weeks were pooled with those who got a second dose at roughly 12 weeks. Trial participants were enrolled by age into 18-55, 56-69 and 70-plus year subgroups, with around 150, 28 and 57 TCR-sequenced participants respectively. TCR sequencing was performed for roughly 240 trial participants, of whom around 200 were given two doses of AZD1222 and around 26 were given two doses of MenACWY control vaccine. Broad study findings and their caveats: After two AZD1222 doses, both the breadth and the depth of spike-specific TCRs were significantly higher than at day 0 and than in MenACWY recipients. Conclusions about previously exposed vaccinees are limited because only six or seven AZD1222 recipients were SARS-CoV-2 seropositive at baseline. No day 14 peak-response samples were available, so repertoires were characterized only after the peak T cell response. Vaccine-associated CD4 TCRs spanned the whole spike protein, with dominant responses in regions 160-218 and 743-854. Participants were mostly white British and included more females than males, and it was suggested by the authors that clonal diversity may have been underestimated. Reportedly, close to half of the unique spike-specific TCRs recognized epitopes lying outside the regions that are mutated in the B.1.351 and B.1.1.7 variants. The 56-69-year group was small, and its depth increase did not reach significance, likely because of low power.

In the case of this clone: Its antigen target is currently unknown. No much larger clone exists at a distance of one base, and base qualities are not known.

The CDR3 regions of human TCRbeta chains were subjected to immunosequencing. The study's processing was this. Repertoire TCRs were checked for matches against a reference library of SARS-CoV-2-specific TCRs that had been generated using the MIRA antigen-specificity platform. Breadth was defined as the fraction of unique TCRs that were SARS-CoV-2-associated, and depth was defined as the fraction of total T cells that were SARS-CoV-2-associated. Each spike-specific TCR was assigned to its reactive spike region and to a CD4 or CD8 class using the MIRA data. Log10-transformed breadth and depth values were compared by one-way ANOVA with Sidak's multiple comparisons tests. Not all clones reach the TCRdb copy of this immuneACCESS table, which keeps in-frame sequences only. Checked studies attribute under half of the gap to unresolved V genes and leave the rest unexplained. V and J calls and clone size are given by that table; D and trimming were obtained from the DNA. This sample comprises about 130,000 clones, just over 85% of them detected only once. Around 10% of the sample goes to the ten largest clones.

This sample's time point label indicates: baseline before first vaccination. Vaccinee samples came from UK trials COV001 and COV002, including a single-blind randomized controlled phase 2/3 trial of AZD1222 (ChAdOx1 nCoV-19) in healthy adults. For TCRbeta chain sequencing, PBMC samples were collected from trial participants at day 0 and at day 28 after the second dose. Germline trimming amounts to 3 bases on V and 3 bases on J, with 3 as the count of junction bases outside the gene matches. CDR1 is given as SNHLY and CDR2 as FYNNEI, both from the germline V gene. Counted from cysteine to phenylalanine, this CDR3 has 14 amino acids. Just CDR3 DNA is preserved here, 42 bases in frame from base 1.

The rearrangement joined TRBV2 to TRBJ1-1; 8 of the junction bases match TRBD1. This TCR was recovered from an adult in good health. Sequences were derived from peripheral blood, sampled on day 0 of AZD1222 vaccination. The encoded CDR3 is CASSDLQGDTEAFF. The DNA is as follows: TGTGCCAGCAGTGACCTACAGGGGGACACTGAAGCTTTCTTT.